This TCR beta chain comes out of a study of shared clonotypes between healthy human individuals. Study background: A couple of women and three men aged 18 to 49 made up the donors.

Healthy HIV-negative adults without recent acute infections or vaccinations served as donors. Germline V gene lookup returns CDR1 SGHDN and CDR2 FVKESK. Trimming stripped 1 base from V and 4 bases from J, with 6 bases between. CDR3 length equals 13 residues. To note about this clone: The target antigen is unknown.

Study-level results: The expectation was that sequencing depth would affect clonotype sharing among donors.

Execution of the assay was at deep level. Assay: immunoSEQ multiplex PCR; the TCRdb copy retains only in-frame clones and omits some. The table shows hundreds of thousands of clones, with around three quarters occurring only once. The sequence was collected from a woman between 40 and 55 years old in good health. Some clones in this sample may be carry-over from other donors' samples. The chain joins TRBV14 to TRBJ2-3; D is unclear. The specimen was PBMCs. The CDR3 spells CASSQGAADTQYF. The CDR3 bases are TGTGCCAGCAGCCAAGGAGCCGCAGATACGCAGTATTTT.